Listed here are 19 T cell receptor beta chains from one sample, sequenced in a study of blood T cell repertoires in COVID-19 (dated by TCRdb to between 2020 and 2021). Library preparation used the immunoSEQ multiplex PCR assay. TCRdb re-hosts the immuneACCESS table, in-frame sequences only. Its copies lack some clones; in the studies checked, an unresolved V gene accounts for under half of them, and the cause for the rest is not known. This sample has tens of thousands of clones in its table, and almost 80% of those were observed once. Of the sample, about 30% falls within the top ten clones. The specimen was peripheral blood. The receptor set was obtained from an elderly woman with acute or convalescent COVID-19.

The J gene is TRBJ2-2, the V gene TRBV7-6; 7 positions agree with TRBD2. This CDR3 region has 18 residues. The germline V gene encodes CDR1 SGHVS and CDR2 FNYEAQ. The V segment lost 1 base and the J segment 4 bases; nucleotides outside the gene matches: 12. In nucleotides, the CDR3 is TGTGCCAGCAGCTTAGGTGGTAGCGGGTTCGGAGTCACCGGGGAGCTGTTTTTT. Its protein is CASSLGGSGFGVTGELFF.

J is TRBJ1-1 and V is TRBV29-1; D uncertain. V lost 7 bases to trimming and J lost 5 bases, with 11 bases between them. CDR1 and CDR2 (germline): SQVTM, ANQGSEA. The length of the CDR3 is 11 residues. CDR3 region: CSGKGGTEAFF. Here the CDR3 DNA reads TGCAGCGGGAAAGGAGGGACTGAAGCTTTCTTT.

The gene calls are TRBV7-2 and TRBJ2-3, with a weak D call TRBD1 (5 bases). This CDR3 is built from 17 residues. From germline, CDR1 is SGHTA and CDR2 FQGNSA. V was trimmed by 5 bases and J by 0 bases, leaving 18 bases between them. The CDR3 DNA sequence: TGTGCCAGCAGCCCATACAGGTCTTGGGGCAGCACAGATACGCAGTATTTT. Protein: CASSPYRSWGSTDTQYF.

J is TRBJ1-5 and V is TRBV9; D uncertain. The V and J ends lost 7 bases and 0 bases respectively, with 17 bases between them. The CDR3 runs 16 residues. Per the germline V gene, CDR1 is SGDLS and CDR2 is YYNGEE. Written as DNA, the CDR3 is TGTGCCAGCTCGTCAGGTCGGGAGTATAGCAATCAGCCCCAGCATTTT. This encodes CASSSGREYSNQPQHF.

In its sample, this clone was seen once. V is TRBV5-4 and J is TRBJ2-4; 12 bases map to TRBD2. This CDR3 comprises 15 residues. Germline lookup yields CDR1 SGHNT and CDR2 YYREEE (reference sequence). J gave up 8 bases and V 4 bases, and 7 bases lay outside the gene matches. Here the CDR3 DNA reads TGTGCCAGCAGCCAAGCCTCTAGCGGGAGGGACATTCAGTACTTC. It translates to CASSQASSGRDIQYF.

The genes are TRBV29-1 and TRBJ2-7; 8 bases fit TRBD2. The CDR3 totals 14 residues. In germline, CDR1 is SQVTM, CDR2 ANQGSEA. Germline trimming cut 4 bases from V and 5 bases from J; bases unmatched to any gene: 10. The CDR3 is CSVAGREGLHEQYF. The DNA for the CDR3 is TGCAGCGTTGCGGGACGGGAGGGCCTCCACGAGCAGTACTTC.

This clone was detected once. The J gene is TRBJ2-7, the V gene TRBV15, with D maybe TRBD2 (5 bases). V lost 0 bases and J lost 0, with 9 bases in between. CDR1 and CDR2 from the germline V gene are LNHNV and YYDKDF (reference sequence). The CDR3 is 15 residues long. CDR3 sequence: CATSRDKRSSYEQYF. CDR3 nucleotide sequence: TGTGCCACCAGCAGAGACAAGCGGAGCTCCTACGAGCAGTACTTC.

This chain links TRBV7-9 with TRBJ1-1; D is ambiguous. CDR3 length: 13 amino acids. Germline V gene sequence: CDR1 SEHNR, CDR2 FQNEAQ (reference sequence). The ends were cut back, 5 bases at V and 3 bases at J, with 10 bases in the middle. The CDR3, as DNA: TGTGCCAGCAGCCGAGGGATAGACACTGAAGCTTTCTTT. Translation: CASSRGIDTEAFF.

The gene calls are TRBV4-3 and TRBJ1-2; 9 nucleotides match TRBD1. The trim removed 1 base at V and 4 bases at J, leaving 4 bases unmatched. The CDR3 is 15 residues long. Looked up from germline, CDR1 is LGHNA and CDR2 is YSLEER. CDR3 DNA: TGCGCCAGCAGCCAAGTAGGGGACAGGGCCTATGGCTACACCTTC. It specifies CASSQVGDRAYGYTF.

DNA for the CDR3: TGTGCCAGCAGCGTAGTGGGGCGACTAGCGGGAGGGAACACAGATACGCAGTATTTT. It specifies CASSVVGRLAGGNTDTQYF. The chain links TRBV9 to TRBJ2-3; the match to TRBD2 covers 14 bases. V was pared by 0 bases and J by 2 bases, with 8 bases of the junction left unmatched. CDR1 SGDLS and CDR2 YYNGEE come from the germline V gene. CDR3 length: 19 residues.

CDR3: CASSPSGNPNYGYTF. The CDR3 coding sequence is TGTGCCAGCAGTCCTTCAGGGAACCCTAACTATGGCTACACCTTC. The chain couples TRBV6-6 to TRBJ1-2, with D possibly matching TRBD1 (5 bases). The germline CDR1 and CDR2 sequences are MNHNY and SVGAGI (reference sequence). The germline V and J ends were trimmed by 5 bases and 0 bases, with 13 bases remaining between them. The CDR3 is made up of 15 amino acids.

The gene calls are TRBV18 and TRBJ1-2; D is ambiguous. V gave up 3 bases and J gave up 2 bases, with 13 bases separating them. CDR1 is KGHSH, CDR2 LQKENI, per germline. There are 15 residues in the CDR3. CDR3: CASSPSVEGNYGYTF. CDR3 bases: TGTGCCAGCTCACCGTCGGTGGAGGGCAACTATGGCTACACCTTC.

V usage is TRBV2 and J usage is TRBJ2-2; 11 positions agree with TRBD2. Germline trimming cut 2 bases from V and 4 bases from J; bases unmatched to any gene: 0. The CDR3 consists of 15 residues. The V gene's germline CDR1 is SNHLY and CDR2 FYNNEI. CDR3 region: CASSELAGGTGELFF. The CDR3 DNA is TGTGCCAGCAGTGAACTAGCGGGAGGCACCGGGGAGCTGTTTTTT.

The V call is TRBV5-1, the J call TRBJ2-7; 13 bases map to TRBD2. The germline CDR1 and CDR2 sequences are SGHRS and YFSETQ. The CDR3 runs to 17 residues. Trimming at V came to 0 bases and at J to 7 bases, leaving 10 bases not matched to a gene. CDR3 bases: TGCGCCAGCAGCTTGGCGGGGGGGACTAGCGGGACGAGGGAGCAGTACTTC. This codes for CASSLAGGTSGTREQYF.

V usage is TRBV19 and J usage is TRBJ1-2, with 8 nucleotides matching TRBD1. Germline V gene sequence: CDR1 LNHDA, CDR2 SQIVND (reference sequence). The CDR3 totals 16 residues. J gave up 2 bases and V 6 bases, and 11 bases lay outside the gene matches. This chain's CDR3 is CASRTPGQGLNYGYTF. CDR3 sequence (DNA): TGTGCCAGTAGGACGCCTGGACAGGGACTAAACTATGGCTACACCTTC.

The V call is TRBV25-1, the J call TRBJ2-7, with D maybe TRBD1 (6 bases). V lost 5 bases, J lost 1 base, and 9 bases lay in between. Germline V gene sequence: CDR1 MGHDK, CDR2 SYGVNS. The CDR3 consists of 13 residues. CDR3 nucleotide sequence: TGTGCCAGCAGTCCGACAGGATCCTACGAGCAGTACTTC. Residues: CASSPTGSYEQYF.

V is TRBV3-1 (or the pseudogene TRBV3-2) and J is TRBJ2-2, with 10 positions matching TRBD2. V shed 3 bases, J shed 1 base, and the junction held 2 bases outside the gene matches. Germline V gene data show CDR1 as LGHDT and CDR2 as YNNKEL (reference sequence). This CDR3 is built from 16 residues. This CDR3 is CASSQPSGRNTGELFF. The CDR3 nucleotides are TGTGCCAGCAGCCAGCCTAGCGGGAGGAACACCGGGGAGCTGTTTTTT.

This rearrangement joins TRBV5-6 to TRBJ1-1, with 11 bases lining up with TRBD1. Germline trimming cut 2 bases from V and 7 bases from J; bases unmatched to any gene: 7. The germline CDR1 and CDR2 sequences are SGHDT and YYEEEE. The length of the CDR3 is 15 residues. In nucleotides, the CDR3 is TGTGCCAGCAGCTTACCGGACAGGGGGCGCGGTGAAGCTTTCTTT. Protein: CASSLPDRGRGEAFF.

This clone was counted once. The gene calls are TRBV19 and TRBJ1-4; no reliable D call. Trimming took 0 bases from V and 3 from J, leaving 8 bases between them. Per germline, CDR1 LNHDA and CDR2 SQIVND (reference sequence). The CDR3 loop spans 15 amino acids. The CDR3 reads CASSIEGSSNEKLFF. In DNA form, the CDR3 reads TGTGCCAGTAGTATAGAGGGCAGCTCTAATGAAAAACTGTTTTTT.